These 5 T cell receptor beta chains were all obtained from the same sample, sequenced in a study of T cell responses to AZD1222 COVID-19 vaccine. Assay used: immunoSEQ multiplex PCR; TCRdb lists only in-frame clones, some missing. The data show 100,000 to 150,000 clones, 90% seen once. The sample here was peripheral blood, taken on day 0 of AZD1222 vaccination. These TCRs come from an adult in good health.

The rearrangement links TRBV6-5 to TRBJ2-5; 13 bases fit TRBD2. Trimming took 5 bases from V and 7 from J; bases not matched to a gene: 4. The CDR3 spans 14 residues. Germline V gene lookup returns CDR1 MNHEY and CDR2 SVGAGI. The CDR3 is CASSTGLAGVTQYF. DNA of the CDR3: TGTGCCAGCAGTACCGGACTAGCGGGGGTGACCCAGTACTTC.

V is TRBV5-1 and J is TRBJ1-4; the D is unclear. The CDR3 runs 13 residues. The ends were cut back, 3 bases at V and 8 bases at J, with 11 bases in the middle. The germline V gene encodes CDR1 SGHRS and CDR2 YFSETQ. The CDR3 nucleotides are TGCGCCAGCAGCTGGACCCTGGGAGAAAAACTGTTTTTT. This sequence encodes CASSWTLGEKLFF.

The chain has TRBV28 and TRBJ1-2; D uncertain. The V gene's germline CDR1 is MDHEN and CDR2 SYDVKM. This CDR3 contains 11 residues. Trimming pared 6 bases from V and 8 bases from J, leaving 10 bases between. CDR3 DNA sequence: TGTGCCAGCAGGTACCTTGGGGGCTACACCTTC. This gives the protein CASRYLGGYTF.

The rearrangement links TRBV9 to TRBJ2-5, with D tentatively TRBD1 (5 bases). The ends were cut back, 0 bases at V and 2 bases at J, with 11 bases in the middle. CDR3 size: 15 residues. Germline V gene sequence: CDR1 SGDLS, CDR2 YYNGEE. CDR3: CASSVDPGPQETQYF. The CDR3 DNA follows: TGTGCCAGCAGCGTAGATCCAGGGCCTCAAGAGACCCAGTACTTC.

A single count supports this clone. The chain recombines TRBV11-2 with TRBJ2-5; the D call may be TRBD1 or TRBD2 (5 bases each). Deletions cut 5 bases from V and 0 bases from J, with 16 bases between. The V gene's germline CDR1 is SGHAT and CDR2 FQNNGV. This CDR3 contains 16 residues. CDR3 nucleotide sequence: TGTGCCAGCAGCCCCCAGGGAGCGTGGTACCAAGAGACCCAGTACTTC. This sequence encodes CASSPQGAWYQETQYF.